One and the same sample provided the 27 T cell receptor beta chains below, sequenced in a study of blood T cell repertoires in COVID-19 (dated by TCRdb to about 2020). The library was generated by the immunoSEQ multiplex PCR assay. TCRdb retrieved this table from immuneACCESS and kept in-frame rearrangements only. Not all clones are present; in checked studies, unresolved V genes account for under half, and no reason is known for the remainder. This sample has some 250,000 clones in its table, and about 73% of those were observed once. Together, the top ten hold 3.3% of the sample. The specimen sequenced was peripheral blood. These receptors were obtained from a woman older than 75 with acute or convalescent COVID-19.

There are a few counts of this clone. The J gene is TRBJ1-2, the V gene TRBV28, with TRBD1 matching over 8 bases. With 6 bases clipped from V and 8 bases from J, the junction kept 14 bases outside the gene matches. Germline V gene lookup returns CDR1 MDHEN and CDR2 SYDVKM. CDR3 length: 15 amino acids. The CDR3 here is CASSSRPGGAGGYTF. CDR3 bases: TGTGCCAGCAGCTCAAGGCCAGGGGGCGCAGGGGGCTACACCTTC.

The rearrangement links TRBV28 to TRBJ1-3, with D possibly TRBD1 on 5 matching bases. V was trimmed by 2 bases and J by 0 bases, leaving 11 bases between them. Germline assignment: CDR1 MDHEN and CDR2 SYDVKM. CDR3 length equals 16 residues. This chain's CDR3 is CASSLGARYSGNTIYF. CDR3 nucleotide sequence: TGTGCCAGCAGTTTAGGGGCCAGATACTCTGGAAACACCATATATTTT.

This clone was seen more than once but under ten times. The chain combines TRBV7-3 with TRBJ1-1, with TRBD1 matching over 10 bases. The CDR3 is 14 amino acids. Trimming removed 5 bases from V and 3 bases from J; junction bases left unmatched: 3. Germline CDR1 is SGHTA and CDR2 is FQGTGA. The CDR3 sequence is CASSLTGGDTEAFF. For the CDR3, the DNA is TGTGCCAGCAGCCTGACAGGGGGCGACACTGAAGCTTTCTTT.

This clone appeared a few times. The chain joins TRBV2 to TRBJ1-1; D is ambiguous. The V and J ends lost 7 bases and 1 base respectively, with 7 bases between them. Germline loops: CDR1 SNHLY, CDR2 FYNNEI. This CDR3 spans 12 amino acids. CDR3 nucleotides: TGTGCCAGCACCCTCGGGAACACTGAAGCTTTCTTT. Translated: CASTLGNTEAFF.

This clone was seen only once. CDR3 residues: CASSLELQSPLHF. CDR3 nucleotide sequence: TGTGCCAGCAGTTTAGAGCTGCAATCACCCCTCCACTTT. The chain links TRBV12-3 or TRBV12-4 to TRBJ1-6; D remains ambiguous. CDR3 length: 13 amino acids. V dropped 1 base and J dropped 10 bases, with 8 bases sitting between them.

This clone was found once. The chain carries TRBV24-1 and TRBJ1-2; D remains ambiguous. The germline V gene encodes CDR1 KGHDR and CDR2 SFDVKD. This CDR3 spans 12 amino acids. Trimming left V 6 bases short and J 0 bases short, with 4 bases between. The CDR3 loop is CATSPANYGYTF. CDR3 nucleotides: TGTGCCACCAGTCCGGCTAACTATGGCTACACCTTC.

The CDR3 DNA reads as TGTGCCAGCAGTTTTGGCCGACAGGGGATGAACACTGAAGCTTTCTTT. Amino acid sequence: CASSFGRQGMNTEAFF. The chain has TRBV28 and TRBJ1-1, with 8 bases lining up with TRBD1. The CDR3 sequence is 16 residues long. Germline-derived CDR1 and CDR2 are MDHEN and SYDVKM. With V trimmed by 3 bases and J by 0 bases, 6 bases remained unmatched.

The chain joins TRBV3-1 (or the pseudogene TRBV3-2) to TRBJ1-1; 8 bases line up with TRBD1. The CDR3 sequence is 15 residues long. The J segment lost 1 base and the V segment lost 1 base, leaving 2 bases of the junction unmatched. Germline-derived CDR1 and CDR2 are LGHDT and YNNKEL (reference sequence). CDR3 sequence reads: CASSQGQGTNTEAFF. CDR3 bases: TGTGCCAGCAGCCAAGGACAGGGGACGAACACTGAAGCTTTCTTT.

This clone was observed once. V usage is TRBV7-3 and J usage is TRBJ1-6; D possibly corresponds to TRBD1 (6 bases). There are 15 residues in the CDR3. V lost 5 bases, J lost 10 bases, and 18 bases lay in between. Germline-derived CDR1 and CDR2 are SGHTA and FQGTGA. DNA of the CDR3: TGTGCCAGCAGCAGCCAGGGGCTACAGGGATCACCCCTCCACTTT. It translates to CASSSQGLQGSPLHF.

V gene TRBV7-9 combines with J gene TRBJ2-1, with TRBD1 matching over 9 bases. There are 14 residues in the CDR3. V was pared by 5 bases and J by 7 bases, with 6 bases of the junction left unmatched. Germline lookup yields CDR1 SEHNR and CDR2 FQNEAQ (reference sequence). CDR3 nucleotide sequence: TGTGCCAGCAGCCATGACAGGGGGTGGAATGAGCAGTTCTTC. Translation: CASSHDRGWNEQFF.

V is TRBV2 and J is TRBJ2-5; a weak D match, TRBD2 (5 bases). CDR3 length: 14 residues. Per germline, CDR1 SNHLY and CDR2 FYNNEI. The V and J ends lost 7 bases and 7 bases respectively, with 19 bases between them. The CDR3 region has the DNA TGTGCCAGCAACCCCGGGGTACAGACGGGGACCCAGTACTTC. Residues: CASNPGVQTGTQYF.

The chain has TRBV2 and TRBJ1-5, with a weak D call TRBD1 (5 bases). The germline V gene encodes CDR1 SNHLY and CDR2 FYNNEI. The CDR3 totals 14 residues. Trimming removed 5 bases at V and 3 bases at J, with 11 bases between. The CDR3 DNA reads as TGTGCCAGCAGTCCGCAGGGTTCCAATCAGCCCCAGCATTTT. It specifies CASSPQGSNQPQHF.

V usage is TRBV6-5 and J usage is TRBJ2-7, with 10 bases fitting TRBD2. Unmatched junction bases numbered 8, after V lost 5 bases and J lost 4 bases. This CDR3 has 15 amino acids. The V gene's germline CDR1 is MNHEY and CDR2 SVGAGI. DNA of the CDR3: TGTGCCAGCAGTAGATGGACTAGCGGAGAATACGAGCAGTACTTC. It encodes CASSRWTSGEYEQYF.

About this clone itself: Additional DNA sequences in this sample encode the identical CDR3. This chain joins TRBV5-1 and TRBJ1-4; D gene unclear. The CDR3 is 14 residues long. Germline V gives CDR1 SGHRS, CDR2 YFSETQ. V was pared by 0 bases and J by 7 bases, with 10 bases between. CDR3 in amino acids: CASSLGGVGEKLFF. CDR3 sequence (DNA): TGCGCCAGCAGCTTGGGCGGGGTTGGTGAAAAACTGTTTTTT. Full variable domain (missing parts from reference TRBV5-1 and TRBJ1-4): KAGVTQTPRYLIKTRGQQVTLSCSPISGHRSVSWYQQTPGQGLQFLFEYFSETQRNKGNFPGRFSGRQFSNSRSEMNVSTLELGDSALYLCASSLGGVGEKLFFGSGTQLSVL.

V is TRBV18 and J is TRBJ2-5, with D maybe TRBD2 (6 bases). The CDR3 has 15 residues. The germline CDR1 and CDR2 sequences are KGHSH and LQKENI. V lost 3 bases and J lost 5, with 16 bases in between. The CDR3 spells CASSPVIGGSETQYF. CDR3 coding DNA: TGTGCCAGCTCACCTGTTATTGGGGGGAGCGAGACCCAGTACTTC.

A word on this clone: Within the sample, other DNA sequences also encode this same CDR3. This rearrangement joins TRBV7-9 to TRBJ2-7, with D unresolved. The CDR3 sequence is 13 residues long. Per germline, CDR1 SEHNR and CDR2 FQNEAQ (reference sequence). V lost 2 bases and J lost 1, with 6 bases in between. The CDR3, as DNA: TGTGCCAGCAGCTTATATCAGTCCTACGAGCAGTACTTC. Amino acids: CASSLYQSYEQYF.

This chain joins TRBV5-1 and TRBJ2-1; tentatively, D is TRBD1 (5 bases). The CDR3 contains 14 residues. V was pared by 0 bases and J by 2 bases, with 6 bases between. Germline lookup yields CDR1 SGHRS and CDR2 YFSETQ. The CDR3 coding sequence is TGCGCCAGCAGCTTGGGCAGGGCCTACAATGAGCAGTTCTTC. This encodes CASSLGRAYNEQFF. The variable domain in full, with the rest retrieved from reference TRBV5-1 and TRBJ2-1, is KAGVTQTPRYLIKTRGQQVTLSCSPISGHRSVSWYQQTPGQGLQFLFEYFSETQRNKGNFPGRFSGRQFSNSRSEMNVSTLELGDSALYLCASSLGRAYNEQFFGPGTRLTVL.

The chain has TRBV29-1 and TRBJ1-1, with a tentative D call TRBD1 (5 bases). V lost 1 base, J lost 0 bases, and 6 bases lay in between. The germline gives CDR1 SQVTM, CDR2 ANQGSEA. The CDR3 sequence is 13 residues long. The CDR3 bases are TGCAGCGTTGAAGGACAGATGAACACTGAAGCTTTCTTT. This translates into CSVEGQMNTEAFF.

This clone has more than one count but fewer than ten. The rearrangement uses TRBV9 and TRBJ2-6; D gene uncertain. Trimming removed 3 bases at V and 2 bases at J, with 15 bases between. Germline V gene lookup returns CDR1 SGDLS and CDR2 YYNGEE. The CDR3 spans 17 residues. CDR3 in amino acids: CASSAPQRFTGANVLTF. The CDR3 DNA reads TGTGCCAGCAGCGCCCCCCAGAGGTTCACTGGGGCCAACGTCCTGACTTTC.

The gene calls are TRBV4-1 and TRBJ2-1; TRBD2 matches 13 bases. The CDR3 is made up of 16 amino acids. Looked up from germline, CDR1 is MGHRA and CDR2 is YSYEKL. V lost 5 bases and J lost 8; bases outside the gene matches: 9. CDR3 residues: CASSKGLAGEIHEQFF. The CDR3 coding sequence is TGCGCCAGCAGCAAAGGACTAGCGGGAGAGATCCATGAGCAGTTCTTC.

The V gene is TRBV5-3, the J gene TRBJ1-5; 11 nucleotides agree with TRBD1. TRBV5-3 is treated as an ORF (open reading frame) with a function not yet certain. V shed 4 bases, J shed 4 bases, and the junction held 4 bases outside the gene matches. CDR3 size: 15 residues. The CDR3 DNA reads TGTGCCAGAAGCATGGGGACAGGGGGTAATCAGCCCCAGCATTTT. It yields the protein CARSMGTGGNQPQHF.

J is TRBJ2-1 and V is TRBV7-2; 7 bases agree with TRBD2. This CDR3 has 12 residues. Germline CDR1 reads SGHTA; CDR2 reads FQGNSA. V gave up 6 bases and J gave up 6 bases; unmatched junction bases: 2. Here the CDR3 reads CASRERGNEQFF. The CDR3 region has the DNA TGTGCCAGCAGGGAGCGGGGCAATGAGCAGTTCTTC.

The rearrangement links TRBV7-2 to TRBJ2-7; 7 bases align to TRBD2. Germline CDR1 reads SGHTA; CDR2 reads FQGNSA. The CDR3 extends over 14 amino acids. The V segment lost 3 bases and the J segment 7 bases; nucleotides outside the gene matches: 9. The CDR3 reads CASSFTAGSKEQYF. The CDR3 DNA reads as TGTGCCAGCAGCTTTACAGCGGGAAGTAAGGAGCAGTACTTC. Looking up the rest from reference TRBV7-2 and TRBJ2-7 gives the full variable domain: GAGVSQSPSNKVTEKGKDVELRCDPISGHTALYWYRQSLGQGLEFLIYFQGNSAPDKSGLPSDRFSAERTGGSVSTLTIQRTQQEDSAVYLCASSFTAGSKEQYFGPGTRLTVT.

The genes are TRBV6-5 and TRBJ2-7; D may be TRBD2 (5 bases). This CDR3 contains 14 residues. V lost 2 bases and J 3 bases, leaving 11 bases between the germline ends. The germline CDR1 and CDR2 sequences are MNHEY and SVGAGI. The CDR3 spells CASSYRTDSYEQYF. The CDR3 DNA reads as TGTGCCAGCAGTTACCGGACTGATAGCTACGAGCAGTACTTC.

The chain combines TRBV9 with TRBJ1-2; 9 nucleotides match TRBD1. Germline loops: CDR1 SGDLS, CDR2 YYNGEE. V dropped 3 bases and J dropped 1; count of bases not matched to a gene: 4. This CDR3 has 15 residues. CDR3: CASSEGQGINYGYTF. The CDR3 DNA reads as TGTGCCAGCAGCGAGGGACAGGGTATTAACTATGGCTACACCTTC.

The chain is built from TRBV7-2 and TRBJ2-7; TRBD1 aligns across 11 bases. Germline CDR1 reads SGHTA; CDR2 reads FQGNSA. The CDR3 is 15 residues long. Trimming took 7 bases from V and 4 from J; bases not matched to a gene: 9. The CDR3 sequence: CASTPGGTGGYEQYF. In DNA form, the CDR3 reads TGTGCCAGCACCCCCGGCGGGACAGGGGGATACGAGCAGTACTTC.

This clone showed up just once. This chain links TRBV6-2 or TRBV6-3 with TRBJ1-3; D might be TRBD1 (6 bases). V lost 5 bases, J lost 5 bases, and 16 bases lay in between. The germline V gene encodes CDR1 MNHEY and CDR2 SVGEGT. This CDR3 region has 15 residues. CDR3 in DNA: TGTGCCAGCAGTAGAGGACAGTCTACTAGAAACACCATATATTTT. This sequence encodes CASSRGQSTRNTIYF.